Shown below are 26 T cell receptor beta chains from a single sample sequenced in a study of CD8+ T cells in alopecia areata. Documented treatment: oral pan-JAK inhibitor, 5-10 mg twice daily. As the sequencing template, cDNA was produced by extracting RNA and reverse transcribing it. Profiled with immunoSEQ multiplex PCR; TCRdb holds only in-frame clones, not every one. The sample consists of approximately 200,000 clones, around 43% of them appearing once. The specimen was CD4+ T cells sorted from blood, collected at approximately week 39, from a patient treated with tofacitinib. These receptors were taken from a human donor with alopecia areata.

The rearrangement links TRBV18 to TRBJ2-7, with D hard to call. CDR1 is KGHSH, CDR2 LQKENI, per germline. This CDR3 has 14 amino acids. The ends were cut back, 3 bases at V and 2 bases at J, with 11 bases in the middle. CDR3: CASSPGTLPYEQYF. The CDR3 DNA follows: TGTGCCAGCTCACCGGGTACGCTCCCCTACGAGCAGTACTTC.

The J gene is TRBJ2-1, the V gene TRBV28; 8 bases fit TRBD2. The CDR3 is made up of 15 amino acids. CDR1 is MDHEN, CDR2 SYDVKM, per germline. V shed 5 bases and J 4 bases; nucleotides not matched to a gene: 7. The CDR3 nucleotides read TGTGCCAGCAGTCCGAGCGGGAGTGGTTACAATGAGCAGTTCTTC. Translation: CASSPSGSGYNEQFF. The variable domain in full, with the rest retrieved from reference TRBV28 and TRBJ2-1, is DVKVTQSSRYLVKRTGEKVFLECVQDMDHENMFWYRQDPGLGLRLIYFSYDVKMKEKGDIPEGYSVSREKKERFSLILESASTNQTSMYLCASSPSGSGYNEQFFGPGTRLTVL.

A few counts support this clone. Other DNA sequences in the sample encode the same CDR3. The chain carries TRBV7-2 and TRBJ2-7, with D possibly being TRBD2 (7 bases). The CDR3 is 14 residues long. V gave up 4 bases and J gave up 2 bases, with 12 bases separating them. Germline V CDR1 and CDR2: SGHTA, FQGNSA. This CDR3 reads CASSWGGRAYEQYF. The DNA of the CDR3 is TGTGCCAGCAGCTGGGGGGGGCGTGCCTACGAGCAGTACTTC.

This clone was seen only a few times. The V and J genes are TRBV20-1 and TRBJ2-1; D remains unclear. Germline assignment: CDR1 DFQATT and CDR2 SNEGSKA (reference sequence). This CDR3 region has 11 residues. V was trimmed by 3 bases and J by 5 bases, leaving 5 bases between them. The CDR3 sequence: CSASEDNEQFF. The CDR3 DNA is TGCAGTGCTAGCGAGGACAATGAGCAGTTCTTC.

The rearrangement joins TRBV5-1 to TRBJ2-7; tentative D call: TRBD1 (5 bases). This CDR3 has 13 amino acids. From germline, CDR1 is SGHRS and CDR2 YFSETQ. V lost 4 bases to trimming and J lost 2 bases, with 10 bases between them. CDR3 coding DNA: TGCGCCAGCAGCAACCGACAGACCTACGAGCAGTACTTC. As protein: CASSNRQTYEQYF.

A few counts support this clone. The rearrangement joins TRBV29-1 to TRBJ1-1; no clear D gene. The CDR3 contains 11 residues. Germline loops: CDR1 SQVTM, CDR2 ANQGSEA. Trimming took off 4 bases at V and 3 bases at J, with 6 bases between the two ends. The CDR3 nucleotides read TGCAGCGTTGTACCCGACACTGAAGCTTTCTTT. This translates into CSVVPDTEAFF.

The J gene is TRBJ2-2, the V gene TRBV7-9; D uncertain. The CDR3 runs to 12 residues. Germline V lookup: CDR1 SEHNR, CDR2 FQNEAQ (reference sequence). Trimming removed 8 bases from V and 4 bases from J, with 8 bases in between. CDR3 nucleotide sequence: TGTGCCAGCCCTACAATCACCGGGGAGCTGTTTTTT. Protein sequence: CASPTITGELFF.

This clone was counted between two and nine times. J is TRBJ2-1 and V is TRBV5-1, with TRBD2 matching over 8 bases. Looked up from germline, CDR1 is SGHRS and CDR2 is YFSETQ. This CDR3 region has 15 residues. Unmatched junction bases numbered 8, after V lost 2 bases and J lost 7 bases. CDR3 sequence reads: CASSLLGTRSNEQFF. The DNA of the CDR3 is TGCGCCAGCAGCTTACTCGGGACTAGATCAAATGAGCAGTTCTTC. The entire variable domain, with the rest obtained from reference TRBV5-1 and TRBJ2-1, is as follows: KAGVTQTPRYLIKTRGQQVTLSCSPISGHRSVSWYQQTPGQGLQFLFEYFSETQRNKGNFPGRFSGRQFSNSRSEMNVSTLELGDSALYLCASSLLGTRSNEQFFGPGTRLTVL.

In this sample, this clone turned up a few times. This chain joins TRBV7-9 and TRBJ2-6; 7 bases map to TRBD1. The trim removed 7 bases at V and 1 base at J, leaving 1 base unmatched. The germline V gene encodes CDR1 SEHNR and CDR2 FQNEAQ (reference sequence). CDR3 length equals 14 residues. The CDR3 DNA sequence: TGTGCCAGCACGACAGGGTCTGGGGCCAACGTCCTGACTTTC. Translation gives CASTTGSGANVLTF.

A remark on this clone: This same CDR3 is encoded by further DNA sequences in the sample. The rearrangement links TRBV18 to TRBJ1-1; D unresolved. This CDR3 contains 11 residues. With 3 bases removed from V and 1 base from J, the gap between germline ends came to 0 bases. The germline V gene has CDR1 KGHSH and CDR2 LQKENI. The DNA for the CDR3 is TGTGCCAGCTCACCGAACACTGAAGCTTTCTTT. Amino acids: CASSPNTEAFF.

The gene calls are TRBV29-1 and TRBJ1-5; 9 bases are a match to TRBD1. The CDR3 runs 13 residues. The ends lost 6 bases at V and 6 bases at J; junction bases unmatched: 6. Per the germline V gene, CDR1 is SQVTM and CDR2 is ANQGSEA. The DNA for the CDR3 is TGCAGCGTGCCACGACAGGGGGGTCAGCCCCAGCATTTT. As protein: CSVPRQGGQPQHF.

The chain has TRBV14 and TRBJ2-3; tentative D call: TRBD2 (6 bases). V was clipped by 2 bases and J by 4 bases, with 22 bases between them. The CDR3 extends over 18 amino acids. Per germline, CDR1 SGHDN and CDR2 FVKESK. The CDR3: CASSQRNGGRVLADTQYF. CDR3 nucleotide sequence: TGTGCCAGCAGCCAAAGGAACGGGGGTCGCGTACTAGCAGATACGCAGTATTTT.

The chain carries TRBV6-5 and TRBJ1-1, with D possibly matching TRBD1 (6 bases). The V gene lost 2 bases and the J gene lost 14 bases, with 15 bases spanning the gap. The CDR3 spans 12 residues. From germline, CDR1 is MNHEY and CDR2 SVGAGI. CDR3 DNA: TGTGCCAGCAGTTACGGAGGGGGATTGGTCTTCTTT. Encoded protein: CASSYGGGLVFF.

The chain is built from TRBV6-5 and TRBJ1-2; 8 nucleotides agree with TRBD1. The CDR3 is 14 amino acids. Germline V gene data show CDR1 as MNHEY and CDR2 as SVGAGI. The trim removed 4 bases at V and 4 bases at J, leaving 5 bases unmatched. CDR3 coding DNA: TGTGCCAGCAGTTCGCGGGACAGGCGCTATGGCTACACCTTC. Encoded protein: CASSSRDRRYGYTF.

J is TRBJ2-1 and V is TRBV27, with D possibly being TRBD1 or TRBD2 (5 bases each). Germline CDR1 and CDR2: MNHEY and SMNVEV (reference sequence). The CDR3 contains 16 residues. Trimming stripped 7 bases from V and 2 bases from J, with 18 bases between. Here the CDR3 reads CASTKLGTPTYNEQFF. CDR3 nucleotides: TGTGCCAGCACAAAACTCGGGACCCCGACCTACAATGAGCAGTTCTTC.

V usage is TRBV4-3 and J usage is TRBJ2-3; possibly TRBD1 or TRBD2 for D (5 bases each). This CDR3 has 14 residues. Trimming took 5 bases from V and 2 from J, leaving 11 bases between them. Germline CDR1 and CDR2: LGHNA and YSLEER. The DNA of the CDR3 is TGCGCCAGCAGCGGGGGTCGGGCCACAGATACGCAGTATTTT. Translated: CASSGGRATDTQYF.

The V call is TRBV9, the J call TRBJ2-3, with D maybe TRBD2 (5 bases). Trimming took 2 bases from V and 5 from J, leaving 12 bases between them. The CDR3 spans 14 residues. Per germline, CDR1 SGDLS and CDR2 YYNGEE. The CDR3 protein is CASSVVTGRDTQYF. The DNA of the CDR3 is TGTGCCAGCAGCGTGGTAACGGGAAGAGATACGCAGTATTTT.

The table lists this clone with a few counts. CDR3 sequence reads: CASNGLPNTGELFF. The CDR3 DNA follows: TGTGCCAGCAACGGACTGCCTAACACCGGGGAGCTGTTTTTT. This chain connects TRBV11-2 to TRBJ2-2; D is perhaps TRBD2 (5 bases). Trimming stripped 7 bases from V and 2 bases from J, with 11 bases between. CDR1 is SGHAT and CDR2 is FQNNGV in the germline V gene. This CDR3 is built from 14 residues.

The rearrangement links TRBV19 to TRBJ1-1; tentatively, D is TRBD1 (5 bases). This CDR3 comprises 14 residues. V was clipped by 6 bases and J by 0 bases, with 11 bases between them. The V gene's germline CDR1 is LNHDA and CDR2 SQIVND (reference sequence). The DNA for the CDR3 is TGTGCCAGTAGGCTCGGGACGGTGAACACTGAAGCTTTCTTT. Translating it yields CASRLGTVNTEAFF.

This clone was observed a few times. The chain has TRBV4-1 and TRBJ2-7; 7 bases agree with TRBD1. Trimming cost V 0 bases and J 2 bases; bases outside gene matches: 4. CDR1 is MGHRA, CDR2 YSYEKL, per germline. This CDR3 region has 15 residues. The DNA for the CDR3 is TGCGCCAGCAGCCAAGAACAGACAGGGACCTACGAGCAGTACTTC. This encodes CASSQEQTGTYEQYF.

This rearrangement joins TRBV4-3 to TRBJ1-2; D is perhaps TRBD1 (6 bases). The CDR3 contains 14 residues. Germline-derived CDR1 and CDR2 are LGHNA and YSLEER. Trimming removed 3 bases at V and 8 bases at J, with 16 bases between. CDR3 amino acids: CASSQVWGREGYTF. In DNA form, the CDR3 reads TGCGCCAGCAGCCAGGTCTGGGGGCGAGAAGGCTACACCTTC.

The table lists this clone with a few counts. The rearrangement links TRBV7-2 to TRBJ2-1, with 7 bases that match TRBD2. The V segment lost 2 bases and the J segment 3 bases; nucleotides outside the gene matches: 7. Germline-derived CDR1 and CDR2 are SGHTA and FQGNSA. This CDR3 has 16 amino acids. The CDR3 bases are TGTGCCAGCAGCTTAAACGGCGGGAGAGGCTACAATGAGCAGTTCTTC. Translated, it gives CASSLNGGRGYNEQFF. Full variable domain (rest looked up from reference TRBV7-2 and TRBJ2-1): GAGVSQSPSNKVTEKGKDVELRCDPISGHTALYWYRQSLGQGLEFLIYFQGNSAPDKSGLPSDRFSAERTGGSVSTLTIQRTQQEDSAVYLCASSLNGGRGYNEQFFGPGTRLTVL.

This clone showed up just a few times. The chain joins TRBV7-9 to TRBJ2-3; D is undetermined. The CDR3 spans 15 residues. The ends were cut back, 1 base at V and 1 base at J, with 9 bases in the middle. Germline V CDR1 and CDR2: SEHNR, FQNEAQ (reference sequence). CDR3 amino acids: CASSLVGGGTDTQYF. DNA of the CDR3: TGTGCCAGCAGCTTAGTGGGCGGCGGCACAGATACGCAGTATTTT.

The CDR3 region is CSVVWQGASTEAFF. DNA of the CDR3: TGCAGCGTTGTTTGGCAGGGGGCGTCCACTGAAGCTTTCTTT. V and J are TRBV29-1 and TRBJ1-1, with 8 bases matching TRBD1. This CDR3 spans 14 amino acids. Looked up from germline, CDR1 is SQVTM and CDR2 is ANQGSEA. V shed 4 bases, J shed 4 bases, and the junction held 8 bases outside the gene matches.

The chain is built from TRBV19 and TRBJ2-5; D tentatively fits TRBD1 or TRBD2 (6 bases each). This CDR3 region has 16 residues. In germline, CDR1 is LNHDA, CDR2 SQIVND (reference sequence). Trimming cost V 5 bases and J 0 bases, with 16 bases left between them. Here the CDR3 reads CASSLAVRGHQETQYF. The CDR3 coding sequence is TGTGCCAGTAGTCTCGCCGTTCGGGGGCACCAAGAGACCCAGTACTTC.

A word on this clone: This sample also contains other DNA sequences that code for the same CDR3. The chain links TRBV29-1 to TRBJ2-7; 10 bases are shared with TRBD2. This CDR3 spans 13 amino acids. V was pared by 4 bases and J by 1 base, with 1 base of the junction left unmatched. Germline CDR1 is SQVTM and CDR2 is ANQGSEA. CDR3 amino acids: CSVGTSGSYEQYF. The CDR3 nucleotides read TGCAGCGTTGGGACTAGCGGATCCTACGAGCAGTACTTC.